By frequency in the sample, the clone carrying this T cell receptor beta chain is large. The target antigen is unknown. Generated by immunoSEQ multiplex PCR, the TCRdb table keeps only in-frame clones and is missing some. Of 6,000 to 7,000 clones in the sample, around two thirds were seen once. Sequencing used one aliquot of fewer than 650,000 cells per fraction. This sample is part of a study of coeliac disease. Study conclusions and caveats: Cross-contamination between intraepithelial and lamina propria cells was possible.

The receptor was derived from a man between 60 and 70 years old with celiac disease on a gluten-free diet. Sequencing was done on a sample of lymphocytes from the gut lamina propria.

The CDR3: CASSTSGGSYEQYF. The DNA for the CDR3 is TGTGCCAGCAGCACTAGCGGGGGATCCTACGAGCAGTACTTC. V gene TRBV6-1 combines with J gene TRBJ2-7; 11 bases are a match to TRBD2. The CDR3 covers 14 residues. From germline, CDR1 is MNHNS and CDR2 SASEGT. After removal of 6 bases from V and 1 base from J, the junction contained 2 bases not matched to a gene.